Listed here is a single TCR beta chain. The antigen is not known. The sample comes from a study of graft-versus-host responses after intestinal transplantation. The germline gives CDR1 SGHRS, CDR2 YFSETQ. CDR3 length equals 14 residues. The V gene end was trimmed by 2 bases and the J gene end by 4 bases; junction bases not matched to a gene: 2. Some clones are missing from TCRdb's copy, which holds only in-frame ones; the method was immunoSEQ multiplex PCR. Among about 86,000 clones, roughly 90% were seen once, and the ten largest hold 0.28%. The clonotype comes from a human donor who was the organ donor for an intestinal transplant. The J gene is TRBJ2-2, the V gene TRBV5-1; 7 positions match TRBD1. Sequencing used unstimulated CD4+ T cells sorted from spleen or lymph node cells, obtained before transplant. This CDR3 is CASSFTGATGELFF. CDR3 nucleotide sequence: TGCGCCAGCAGCTTTACAGGGGCCACCGGGGAGCTGTTTTTT.